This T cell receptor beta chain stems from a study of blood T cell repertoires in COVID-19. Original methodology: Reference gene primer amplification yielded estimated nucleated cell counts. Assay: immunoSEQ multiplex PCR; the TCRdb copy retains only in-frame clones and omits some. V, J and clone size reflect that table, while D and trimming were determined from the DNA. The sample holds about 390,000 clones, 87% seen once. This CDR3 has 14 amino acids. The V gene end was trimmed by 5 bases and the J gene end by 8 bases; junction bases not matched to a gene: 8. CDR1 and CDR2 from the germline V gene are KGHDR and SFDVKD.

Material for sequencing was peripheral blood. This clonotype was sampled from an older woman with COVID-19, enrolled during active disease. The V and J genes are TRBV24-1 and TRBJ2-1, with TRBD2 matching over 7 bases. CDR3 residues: CATSVRGGDHEQFF. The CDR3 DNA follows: TGTGCCACCAGTGTAAGGGGAGGGGACCATGAGCAGTTCTTC.